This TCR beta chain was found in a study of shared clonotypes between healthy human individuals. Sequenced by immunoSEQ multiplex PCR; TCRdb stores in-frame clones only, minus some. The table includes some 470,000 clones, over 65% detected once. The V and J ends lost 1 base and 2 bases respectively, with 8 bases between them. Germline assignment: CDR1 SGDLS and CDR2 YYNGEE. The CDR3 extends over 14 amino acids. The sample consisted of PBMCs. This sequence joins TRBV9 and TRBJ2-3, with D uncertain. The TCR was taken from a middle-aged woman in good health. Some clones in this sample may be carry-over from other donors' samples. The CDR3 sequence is CASSVLKSTDTQYF. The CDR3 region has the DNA TGTGCCAGCAGCGTACTAAAATCCACAGATACGCAGTATTTT.